This T cell receptor (beta chain) was found in a study of regulatory T cells in long-lasting Graves disease. This sample's time point: newly diagnosed GD, antithyroid drugs for less than 3 months. After RNA was extracted from PBMCs, the TCR library was made from it. Libraries of TCR beta came from iRepertoire HTBI primers plus Arm-PCR of CDR3 regions. TCRdb reprocessed the multiplex PCR reads with MiXCR, giving one entry per CDR3 protein. Of a few hundred thousand distinct CDR3 sequences in the sample, over 12% were seen once. The trim removed 4 bases at V and 4 bases at J, leaving 13 bases unmatched. The germline V gene encodes CDR1 SEHNR and CDR2 FQNEAQ (reference sequence). This CDR3 contains 18 residues. This clonotype occurred a few times. These data also featured in a second study, about T cells in Graves' hyperthyroidism and ophthalmopathy. That study reports: Each patient was aged 18 to 65 and had newly diagnosed hyperthyroidism of under 2 months' duration.

The receptor's source is a woman between 35 and 50 years old with Graves disease. The source material was peripheral blood mononuclear cells (PBMCs), sampled at new diagnosis, from a patient treated with antithyroid drugs. The rearrangement links TRBV7-9 to TRBJ2-7; 13 bases are a match to TRBD2. The CDR3 here is CASSSRGLAGAGRYEQYF. Here the CDR3 DNA reads TGTGCCAGCAGCTCCAGAGGACTAGCGGGAGCCGGCCGGTACGAGCAGTACTTC. The variable domain in full, completed from reference TRBV7-9 and TRBJ2-7, reads DTGVSQNPRHKITKRGQNVTFRCDPISEHNRLYWYRQTLGQGPEFLTYFQNEAQLEKSRLLSDRFSAERPKGSFSTLEIQRTEQGDSAMYLCASSSRGLAGAGRYEQYFGPGTRLTVT.